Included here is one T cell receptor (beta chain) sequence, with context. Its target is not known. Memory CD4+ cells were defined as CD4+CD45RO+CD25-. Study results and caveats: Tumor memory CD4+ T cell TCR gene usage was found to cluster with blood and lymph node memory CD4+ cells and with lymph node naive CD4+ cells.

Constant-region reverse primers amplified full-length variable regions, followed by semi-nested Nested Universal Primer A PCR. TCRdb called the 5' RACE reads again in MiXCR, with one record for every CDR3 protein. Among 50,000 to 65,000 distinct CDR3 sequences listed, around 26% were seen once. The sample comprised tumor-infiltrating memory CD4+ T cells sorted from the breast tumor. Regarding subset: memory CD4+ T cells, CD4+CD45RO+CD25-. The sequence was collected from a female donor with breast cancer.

The CDR3 sequence is CASSVGTGQGQPQHF. In nucleotides, the CDR3 is TGTGCCAGCAGCGTAGGAACCGGACAGGGGCAGCCCCAGCATTTT. The chain combines TRBV9 with TRBJ1-5, with TRBD1 matching 9 bases. The V segment lost 0 bases and the J segment 7 bases; nucleotides outside the gene matches: 5. CDR3 length: 15 residues. Germline-derived CDR1 and CDR2 are SGDLS and YYNGEE.